Listed below are T cell receptor beta chains from one sample, sequenced in a study of OX40 agonist ivuxolimab in advanced cancers. The protocol was immunoSEQ multiplex PCR, while the TCRdb copy is restricted to in-frame clones and leaves out a portion. The table includes approximately 100,000 clones, less than 95% detected once. Sequencing was performed on CD4+ or CD8+ T cells sorted from blood, taken in a trial of the OX40 agonist ivuxolimab. These receptors were collected from an adult with an advanced solid tumor such as melanoma, head and neck, liver or kidney cancer. Both conserved end residues are part of each CDR3. D genes are given only for firm matches. Clone size is shown for a subset of rows, as once, few, many or a class of expanded clone.

V	size	D	J	DNA	CDR3
TRBV6-5	NA	TRBD1	TRBJ1-2	TGTGCCAGCAGGCAAACGCAGGGGGCGGGAGGCTACACCTTC	CASRQTQGAGGYTF
TRBV7-6	NA	NA	TRBJ2-3	TGTGCCAGCAGCTTAGTATCGGGGGGCATGAGCACAGATACGCAGTATTTT	CASSLVSGGMSTDTQYF
TRBV7-2	NA	NA	TRBJ1-2	TGTGCCAGCAGCCCACAAATTGGCTCTAACTATGGCTACACCTTC	CASSPQIGSNYGYTF
TRBV6-4	NA	NA	TRBJ1-4	TGTGCCAGCAGGTTCCGACAACCTAACAATGAAAAACTGTTTTTT	CASRFRQPNNEKLFF
TRBV14	NA	NA	TRBJ2-1	TGTGCCAGCGGGGCGGCATGGGAGCAGTTCTTC	CASGAAWEQFF
TRBV6-5	once	NA	TRBJ1-2	TGTGCCAGCAGTCATCTCATCGGCGTCCACTATGGCTACACCTTC	CASSHLIGVHYGYTF
TRBV30	NA	TRBD2	TRBJ2-7	TGTGCCTGGAGCTGGGGACTAGCGGGATATGAGCAGTACTTC	CAWSWGLAGYEQYF
TRBV28	NA	NA	TRBJ1-1	TGTGCCACCCAACAGGGACTTGTGAACACTGAAGCTTTCTTT	CATQQGLVNTEAFF
TRBV7-2	NA	NA	TRBJ2-5	TGTGCCAGCAGCTTATGGGAGACCCAGTACTTC	CASSLWETQYF
TRBV5-1	once	NA	TRBJ1-2	TGCGCCAGCAGCTCAACAGACGGAGATGGCTACACCTTC	CASSSTDGDGYTF
TRBV7-3	NA	NA	TRBJ2-3	TGTGCCAGCAGCCCCTCTCCGGGAATGCAGTATTTT	CASSPSPGMQYF
TRBV7-2	NA	NA	TRBJ2-2	TGTGCCAGCAGCTTAGCGCGAGAGGGCGGGGAGCTGTTTTTT	CASSLAREGGELFF
TRBV19	NA	TRBD1	TRBJ1-4	TGTGCCAGTAGTAGGGACAGGGAAGGTGAAAAACTGTTTTTT	CASSRDREGEKLFF
TRBV19	NA	NA	TRBJ2-4	TGTGCCAGTAGTTTCGTGGCTTCCAAAAACATTCAGTACTTC	CASSFVASKNIQYF
TRBV19	NA	TRBD1	TRBJ1-3	TGTGCCAGTAGTGCCGGGACAGATACTGGAAACACCATATATTTT	CASSAGTDTGNTIYF